The subject of this entry is one T cell receptor (beta chain). The sample comes from a study of blood T cell repertoires in COVID-19. About the research overall: COVID-19 samples collected from the United States, Italy and Spain covered acute and convalescent phases. In each case, the material was cDNA or gDNA derived from T cells, B-cell-depleted T cells, or PBMCs.

Per the authors' pipeline: Reference gene primer amplification gave nucleated cell count estimates. Repertoires were generated with immunoSEQ multiplex PCR, while TCRdb's copy carries only in-frame clones and drops some. The V and J calls and the clone size are those of that table, but D and trimming were determined from the DNA. Among about 120,000 clones listed, roughly four fifths were seen once. Germline CDR1 reads LNHDA; CDR2 reads SQIVND (reference sequence). This CDR3 is built from 15 residues. V lost 10 bases to trimming and J lost 4 bases, with 20 bases between them. Material: peripheral blood. The sequence was obtained from an older woman with acute or convalescent COVID-19. The chain has TRBV19 and TRBJ1-5; perhaps TRBD1 as D (6 bases). The CDR3 region is CATQGPGLINQPQHF. The CDR3 bases are TGTGCCACCCAGGGGCCAGGGCTTATTAATCAGCCCCAGCATTTT.